The 12 T cell receptor beta chains in this list originate from one sample, sequenced in a study of T cells in Graves' hyperthyroidism and ophthalmopathy. Researchers took RNA transcripts and amplified the TCR beta CDR3 regions from them. A first-round RT-PCR of the TCR CDR3 used the HTBI primer set. TCRdb re-called the multiplex PCR reads with MiXCR, one entry per CDR3 protein. The table has about 350,000 distinct CDR3 sequences, around 13% seen once. What was sequenced was blood. Every receptor here comes from a woman aged 25 to 39 with Graves' hyperthyroidism.

V and J are TRBV29-1 and TRBJ2-7, with a tentative D call TRBD1 (5 bases). V was cut by 3 bases and J by 2 bases, with 8 bases left in between. The CDR3 loop spans 12 amino acids. CDR1 is SQVTM and CDR2 is ANQGSEA in the germline V gene. CDR3 sequence reads: CSVEPGPYEQYF. Written as DNA, the CDR3 is TGCAGCGTTGAGCCAGGGCCCTACGAGCAGTACTTC.

V and J are TRBV6-1 and TRBJ1-1, with D tentatively TRBD1 (6 bases). CDR3 size: 14 residues. Per the germline V gene, CDR1 is MNHNS and CDR2 is SASEGT. Between the trimmed V and J ends, which lost 7 bases and 2 bases, there was a span of 14 bases. Here the CDR3 reads CASTLGHSNTEAFF. The CDR3 coding sequence is TGTGCCAGCACCTTGGGACACAGCAACACTGAAGCTTTCTTT.

The chain uses TRBV7-9 and TRBJ2-6; 7 nucleotides align to TRBD1. The CDR3 covers 16 residues. Per germline, CDR1 SEHNR and CDR2 FQNEAQ (reference sequence). Unmatched junction bases numbered 4, after V lost 3 bases and J lost 2 bases. The CDR3 sequence is CASSFNRGAGANVLTF. DNA of the CDR3: TGTGCCAGCAGCTTTAACAGGGGAGCTGGGGCCAACGTCCTGACTTTC.

This clonotype was counted ten times or more. The chain links TRBV29-1 to TRBJ2-1; 13 positions agree with TRBD2. CDR3 length equals 14 residues. V lost 7 bases to trimming and J lost 9 bases; unmatched junction nucleotides: 9. CDR1 SQVTM and CDR2 ANQGSEA come from the germline V gene. CDR3 loop: CSASTSGRAGEQFF. In nucleotides, the CDR3 is TGCAGCGCGTCAACTAGCGGGAGGGCCGGTGAGCAGTTCTTC.

This clonotype appeared many times. The chain couples TRBV11-2 to TRBJ1-4; no clear D gene. Between the trimmed V and J ends, which lost 6 bases and 11 bases, there was a span of 19 bases. Germline assignment: CDR1 SGHAT and CDR2 FQNNGV. The CDR3 spans 14 residues. DNA of the CDR3: TGTGCCAGCAGTCCCCGGGCTACAGAACGGAAACTGTTTTTT. Amino acids: CASSPRATERKLFF.

The chain joins TRBV28 to TRBJ2-1; 15 bases match TRBD2. After removal of 3 bases from V and 15 bases from J, the junction contained 9 bases not matched to a gene. Germline loops: CDR1 MDHEN, CDR2 SYDVKM. The CDR3 has 15 residues. CDR3 loop: CASSFRGTSGRLAFF. CDR3 in DNA: TGTGCCAGCAGTTTTAGGGGGACTAGCGGGAGGCTGGCGTTCTTC.

In its sample, this clonotype was seen a few times. The V and J genes are TRBV6-2 or TRBV6-3 and TRBJ2-1; 8 bases align to TRBD1. The CDR3 extends over 14 amino acids. The germline V gene encodes CDR1 MNHEY and CDR2 SVGEGT. V dropped 4 bases and J dropped 7; count of bases not matched to a gene: 6. The CDR3 loop reads CASSLWTGRNEQFF. As DNA, the CDR3 is TGTGCCAGCAGTTTATGGACAGGGAGGAATGAGCAGTTCTTC.

The genes are TRBV11-2 and TRBJ2-7; D is possibly TRBD2 (6 bases). This CDR3 has 15 residues. Trimming pared 6 bases from V and 0 bases from J, leaving 15 bases between. Per the germline V gene, CDR1 is SGHAT and CDR2 is FQNNGV. The CDR3 loop reads CASRKNSGSSYEQYF. DNA of the CDR3: TGTGCCAGCAGAAAGAATAGCGGAAGCTCCTACGAGCAGTACTTC.

The chain joins TRBV18 to TRBJ2-3; D is uncertain. Germline assignment: CDR1 KGHSH and CDR2 LQKENI. The CDR3 has 15 residues. V lost 0 bases and J 2 bases, leaving 9 bases between the germline ends. The CDR3 reads CASSPPGIFTDTQYF. CDR3 DNA: TGTGCCAGCTCACCACCAGGAATCTTCACAGATACGCAGTATTTT.

This clonotype was recorded many times. The chain carries TRBV12-3 or TRBV12-4 and TRBJ2-7; the D call may be TRBD1 or TRBD2 (5 bases each). The ends were cut back, 3 bases at V and 1 base at J, with 25 bases in the middle. The CDR3 consists of 19 residues. The CDR3 coding sequence is TGTGCCAGCAGTTTGAGGAGCCGATGGACAACCCGGGGATCCTACGAGCAGTACTTC. This sequence encodes CASSLRSRWTTRGSYEQYF.

This clonotype was observed at least ten times. CDR3 DNA: TGCAGTGCTAGAGATTTCGGCAGGGAGTGGTCCGTGGGCTCTGAAGCTTTCTTT. As protein: CSARDFGREWSVGSEAFF. This sequence joins TRBV20-1 and TRBJ1-1, with D perhaps TRBD1 (5 bases). The CDR3 is made up of 18 amino acids. V lost 0 bases and J lost 6, with 26 bases in between. Germline V lookup: CDR1 DFQATT, CDR2 SNEGSKA (reference sequence).

This clonotype was recorded a few times. The gene calls are TRBV2 and TRBJ1-5, with D possibly being TRBD1 (5 bases). The CDR3 is made up of 13 amino acids. Trimming pared 10 bases from V and 2 bases from J, leaving 12 bases between. The germline V gene has CDR1 SNHLY and CDR2 FYNNEI. CDR3 region: CATAGGGNQPQHF. DNA for the CDR3: TGTGCCACCGCGGGGGGGGGCAATCAGCCCCAGCATTTT.